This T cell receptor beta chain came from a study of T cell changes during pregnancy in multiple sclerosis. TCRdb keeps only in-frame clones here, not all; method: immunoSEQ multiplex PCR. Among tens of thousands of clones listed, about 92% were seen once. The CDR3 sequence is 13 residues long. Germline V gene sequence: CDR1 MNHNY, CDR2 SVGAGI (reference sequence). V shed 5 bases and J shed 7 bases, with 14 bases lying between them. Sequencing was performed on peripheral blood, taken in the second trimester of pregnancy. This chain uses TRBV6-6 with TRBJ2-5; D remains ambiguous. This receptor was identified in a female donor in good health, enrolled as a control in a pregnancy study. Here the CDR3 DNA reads TGTGCCAGCAGTGCTCGGTTTCAGGTGACCCAGTACTTC. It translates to CASSARFQVTQYF.